The 32 T cell receptor beta chains in this list originate from one sample, sequenced in a study of T cell repertoires in cytomegalovirus infection. One entry per CDR3 protein results from TCRdb running MiXCR on the reads. The profile covers around 350,000 distinct CDR3 sequences, with around a sixth appearing a single time and around 9.3% taken by the ten largest. The sequencing sample was made of PBMCs. These receptors were taken from a human donor in good health (CMV status not recorded). Some clones in this sample may be carry-over from other donors' samples.

The sample holds one count of this clonotype. V usage is TRBV6-8 and J usage is TRBJ1-1, with 12 bases that match TRBD1. CDR1 and CDR2 (germline): MNHGY, SAAAGT. The CDR3 runs to 17 residues. J lost 4 bases, V lost 6 bases, and 12 bases had no gene match. This chain's CDR3 is CASSSTGQGARVTEAFF. CDR3 in DNA: TGTGCCAGCAGCTCCACGGGACAGGGGGCGCGGGTCACTGAAGCTTTCTTT.

This clonotype came up many times. The chain links TRBV7-2 to TRBJ1-2; tentatively, D is TRBD1 (5 bases). Trimming removed 2 bases at V and 8 bases at J, with 9 bases between. CDR1 and CDR2 (germline): SGHTA, FQGNSA. The CDR3 sequence is 12 residues long. CDR3 sequence: CASSLQGTGYTF. The CDR3 DNA reads TGTGCCAGCAGCTTACAGGGAACGGGCTACACCTTC.

The V and J genes are TRBV7-2 and TRBJ2-1, with TRBD2 as a possible D gene (6 bases). CDR3 size: 13 residues. V was pared by 5 bases and J by 6 bases, with 11 bases between. Germline loops: CDR1 SGHTA, CDR2 FQGNSA. CDR3 in amino acids: CASSGGPANEQFF. The CDR3 DNA reads TGTGCCAGCAGCGGAGGGCCGGCCAATGAGCAGTTCTTC.

This clonotype was detected only a few times. The chain links TRBV10-3 to TRBJ2-5; 14 bases are shared with TRBD2. This CDR3 contains 18 residues. Germline assignment: CDR1 ENHRY and CDR2 SYGVKD. After removal of 4 bases from V and 5 bases from J, the junction contained 12 bases not matched to a gene. The CDR3 sequence: CAISAGTSGSSLSETQYF. In DNA, the CDR3 is TGTGCCATCAGTGCCGGGACTAGCGGGAGTAGTTTGTCGGAGACCCAGTACTTC.

This clonotype was seen only a few times. This chain links TRBV2 with TRBJ2-2; TRBD2 matches at 8 bases. CDR3 length equals 14 residues. The trim removed 6 bases at V and 2 bases at J, leaving 2 bases unmatched. From germline, CDR1 is SNHLY and CDR2 FYNNEI. The CDR3 region has the DNA TGTGCCAGCAGATTAGCGGGAAACACCGGGGAGCTGTTTTTT. Amino acids: CASRLAGNTGELFF.

The genes are TRBV18 and TRBJ2-7; no clear D. V was cut by 3 bases and J by 2 bases, with 11 bases left in between. CDR1 KGHSH and CDR2 LQKENI come from the germline V gene. The CDR3 length is 14 residues. This chain's CDR3 is CASSPNPTPYEQYF. As DNA, the CDR3 is TGTGCCAGCTCACCCAATCCCACACCCTACGAGCAGTACTTC.

This clonotype was found a few times. The chain employs TRBV5-1 and TRBJ2-6; TRBD2 matches at 8 bases. With 0 bases clipped from V and 11 bases from J, the junction kept 4 bases outside the gene matches. The germline V gene has CDR1 SGHRS and CDR2 YFSETQ. The CDR3 consists of 14 residues. CDR3 in amino acids: CASSLESGGDVLTF. In nucleotides, the CDR3 is TGCGCCAGCAGCTTGGAGTCGGGGGGGGACGTCCTGACTTTC.

The chain is built from TRBV2 and TRBJ1-5; D not certain. CDR1 SNHLY and CDR2 FYNNEI come from the germline V gene. CDR3 size: 13 residues. The V gene lost 7 bases and the J gene lost 0 bases, with 7 bases spanning the gap. CDR3 coding DNA: TGTGCCAGCAAATCAGATAGCAATCAGCCCCAGCATTTT. It yields the protein CASKSDSNQPQHF.

This clonotype was found a few times. This chain joins TRBV7-2 and TRBJ1-1; a weak D match, TRBD1 (6 bases). Germline V CDR1 and CDR2: SGHTA, FQGNSA. V shed 3 bases and J shed 1 base, with 15 bases lying between them. The CDR3 consists of 16 residues. The CDR3, as DNA: TGTGCCAGCAGCTTTCCATTACAGGGTGGGAACACTGAAGCTTTCTTT. Amino acids: CASSFPLQGGNTEAFF.

This clonotype appeared many times. The chain couples TRBV2 to TRBJ1-4; possible D gene TRBD1, 5 bases. There are 14 residues in the CDR3. Trimming cost V 5 bases and J 8 bases, with 15 bases left between them. Germline V gene sequence: CDR1 SNHLY, CDR2 FYNNEI. The CDR3: CASSLGTAGEKLFF. In nucleotides, the CDR3 is TGTGCCAGCAGTCTCGGAACAGCAGGGGAAAAACTGTTTTTT.

This clonotype was seen ten or more times. The chain links TRBV7-9 to TRBJ1-3; no reliable D call. The germline CDR1 and CDR2 sequences are SEHNR and FQNEAQ (reference sequence). V was shortened by 3 bases and J by 0 bases, with 12 bases between the two germline ends. CDR3 size: 16 residues. CDR3 region: CASSFLGIHSGNTIYF. The CDR3 bases are TGTGCCAGCAGCTTTTTAGGGATTCACTCTGGAAACACCATATATTTT.

The sample holds a few counts of this clonotype. The rearrangement uses TRBV20-1 and TRBJ2-7; 11 bases map to TRBD2. The CDR3 contains 14 residues. Unmatched junction bases numbered 3, after V lost 3 bases and J lost 2 bases. CDR1 is DFQATT, CDR2 SNEGSKA, per germline (reference sequence). The CDR3, as DNA: TGCAGTGCTAGGGTAGCGGGGGGGCCCTACGAGCAGTACTTC. As protein: CSARVAGGPYEQYF.

This clonotype has only a few counts. V and J are TRBV14 and TRBJ2-4; perhaps TRBD2 as D (6 bases). V was clipped by 0 bases and J by 9 bases, with 15 bases between them. CDR3 length: 15 amino acids. Germline V gene data show CDR1 as SGHDN and CDR2 as FVKESK. This CDR3 is CASSQDSGRDAIQYF. The CDR3, as DNA: TGTGCCAGCAGCCAAGATTCCGGGAGAGACGCCATTCAGTACTTC. Full variable domain (remainder filled in from reference TRBV14 and TRBJ2-4): EAGVTQFPSHSVIEKGQTVTLRCDPISGHDNLYWYRRVMGKEIKFLLHFVKESKQDESGMPNNRFLAERTGGTYSTLKVQPAELEDSGVYFCASSQDSGRDAIQYFGAGTRLSVL.

This clonotype was counted ten times or more. The chain couples TRBV11-2 to TRBJ2-7; 8 nucleotides match TRBD1. In germline, CDR1 is SGHAT, CDR2 FQNNGV. With V trimmed by 6 bases and J by 3 bases, 13 bases remained unmatched. The CDR3 is 16 amino acids. The CDR3 here is CASRVRPGQGHYEQYF. CDR3 DNA sequence: TGTGCCAGCAGGGTTAGACCCGGACAGGGACACTACGAGCAGTACTTC.

This chain uses TRBV2 with TRBJ2-2; D ambiguous. In germline, CDR1 is SNHLY, CDR2 FYNNEI. The V gene lost 4 bases and the J gene lost 12 bases, with 21 bases spanning the gap. The CDR3 spans 15 residues. This CDR3 is CASSAICSSEDKLFF. The CDR3 bases are TGTGCCAGCAGTGCAATATGTTCGTCCGAGGATAAGCTGTTTTTT.

This clonotype was counted ten times or more. The V call is TRBV6-2 or TRBV6-3, the J call TRBJ1-5, with 9 bases aligning to TRBD1. Germline trimming cut 8 bases from V and 2 bases from J; bases unmatched to any gene: 4. The CDR3 runs to 14 residues. From germline, CDR1 is MNHEY and CDR2 SVGEGT. The CDR3 DNA reads TGTGCCAGCCGGCGACAGGGGGGCAATCAGCCCCAGCATTTT. Encoded protein: CASRRQGGNQPQHF.

This clonotype was found many times. This chain joins TRBV7-2 and TRBJ1-1; D is undetermined. Per the germline V gene, CDR1 is SGHTA and CDR2 is FQGNSA. There are 13 residues in the CDR3. Trimming took 1 base from V and 8 from J, leaving 11 bases between them. The CDR3 protein is CASSLGIPLEAFF. CDR3 sequence (DNA): TGTGCCAGCAGCTTAGGCATTCCCCTAGAAGCTTTCTTT.

J is TRBJ2-7 and V is TRBV9, with D possibly matching TRBD2 (7 bases). Germline CDR1 SGDLS, CDR2 YYNGEE. The CDR3 consists of 13 residues. The V end lost 3 bases, the J end lost 6 bases, and 13 bases lay between the germline ends. In DNA, the CDR3 is TGTGCCAGCAGCGAGAGGGGGGGGTCCGAGCAGTACTTC. Its protein is CASSERGGSEQYF.

The chain uses TRBV2 and TRBJ2-5; D unclear. V was shortened by 0 bases and J by 0 bases, with 11 bases between the two germline ends. Germline assignment: CDR1 SNHLY and CDR2 FYNNEI. The CDR3 totals 16 residues. The CDR3 DNA follows: TGTGCCAGCAGTGAAGCCCCCCCCGAGTACCAAGAGACCCAGTACTTC. It yields the protein CASSEAPPEYQETQYF.

This clonotype showed up many times. This rearrangement joins TRBV7-2 to TRBJ2-3, with TRBD2 matching 8 bases. The V and J ends lost 5 bases and 5 bases, in that order; junction bases with no gene match: 6. Germline CDR1 SGHTA, CDR2 FQGNSA. CDR3 length equals 14 residues. The CDR3 loop is CASSRILAGDTQYF. The DNA for the CDR3 is TGTGCCAGCAGCCGGATTCTAGCGGGAGATACGCAGTATTTT. The whole variable domain, remainder taken from reference TRBV7-2 and TRBJ2-3, is GAGVSQSPSNKVTEKGKDVELRCDPISGHTALYWYRQSLGQGLEFLIYFQGNSAPDKSGLPSDRFSAERTGGSVSTLTIQRTQQEDSAVYLCASSRILAGDTQYFGPGTRLTVL.

This clonotype was observed a handful of times. This CDR3 is CSVLEVGVNMGGYTF. DNA of the CDR3: TGCAGCGTTTTAGAGGTCGGGGTAAATATGGGAGGCTACACCTTC. The chain combines TRBV29-1 with TRBJ1-2; D remains ambiguous. The CDR3 length is 15 residues. The V end lost 5 bases, the J end lost 8 bases, and 24 bases lay between the germline ends. Germline V gene data show CDR1 as SQVTM and CDR2 as ANQGSEA.

The sample holds many counts of this clonotype. The chain has TRBV7-8 and TRBJ2-7, with 9 bases aligning to TRBD1. V lost 1 base to trimming and J lost 2 bases; unmatched junction nucleotides: 3. The CDR3 is made up of 15 amino acids. Germline loops: CDR1 SGHVS, CDR2 FQNEAQ. CDR3 nucleotide sequence: TGTGCCAGCAGCTTAGAGGGACAGGGTACCTACGAGCAGTACTTC. Translated, it gives CASSLEGQGTYEQYF.

The sample holds many counts of this clonotype. This chain connects TRBV11-2 to TRBJ2-5, with 9 bases lining up with TRBD1. V trimming: 2 bases; J trimming: 7 bases; junction bases outside the gene matches: 14. Germline V CDR1 and CDR2: SGHAT, FQNNGV. There are 17 residues in the CDR3. The CDR3 loop is CASSLNQGQGRKGTQYF. The DNA for the CDR3 is TGTGCCAGCAGCTTAAATCAGGGACAGGGAAGAAAAGGGACCCAGTACTTC.

The chain has TRBV28 and TRBJ2-5, with D possibly TRBD2 on 5 matching bases. The CDR3 has 15 amino acids. Trimming took 5 bases from V and 1 from J, leaving 14 bases between them. Germline values: CDR1 MDHEN, CDR2 SYDVKM. As DNA, the CDR3 is TGTGCCAGCAGTCTGACACTAGGGTCCCAAGAGACCCAGTACTTC. It is translated as CASSLTLGSQETQYF.

The rearrangement uses TRBV19 and TRBJ1-5, with a possible D match to TRBD1 (5 bases). CDR3 length equals 12 residues. Germline V lookup: CDR1 LNHDA, CDR2 SQIVND (reference sequence). V dropped 9 bases and J dropped 9 bases, with 15 bases sitting between them. CDR3 loop: CASTDWRGPQHF. The CDR3 region has the DNA TGTGCCAGCACCGACTGGAGGGGGCCCCAGCATTTT. Based on the CDR3 plus reference TRBV19 and TRBJ1-5, the full variable domain is DGGITQSPKYLFRKEGQNVTLSCEQNLNHDAMYWYRQDPGQGLRLIYYSQIVNDFQKGDIAEGYSVSREKKESFPLTVTSAQKNPTAFYLCASTDWRGPQHFGDGTRLSIL.

This clonotype was detected only a few times. V is TRBV7-6 and J is TRBJ2-4, with a possible D match to TRBD1 (5 bases). There are 16 residues in the CDR3. V dropped 7 bases and J dropped 0 bases, with 16 bases sitting between them. Looked up from germline, CDR1 is SGHVS and CDR2 is FNYEAQ. The CDR3 protein is CASNDSRVIAKNIQYF. Written as DNA, the CDR3 is TGTGCCAGCAACGACTCCAGGGTGATAGCCAAAAACATTCAGTACTTC.

There are many counts of this clonotype. The chain links TRBV7-9 to TRBJ1-2; 7 bases align to TRBD1. The CDR3 covers 13 residues. CDR1 and CDR2 from the germline V gene are SEHNR and FQNEAQ (reference sequence). Trimming took 4 bases from V and 6 from J; bases not matched to a gene: 5. As DNA, the CDR3 is TGTGCCAGCAGCTCCACAGGGGCGCATGGCTACACCTTC. Protein sequence: CASSSTGAHGYTF.

Note on this clonotype: Compared with germline, one end of the junction differs, possibly owing to a read error. The chain employs TRBV6-2 or TRBV6-3 and TRBJ2-1; no firm D call. The germline V gene encodes CDR1 MNHEY and CDR2 SVGEGT. The CDR3 length is 16 residues. This CDR3 reads CASSYDRTSSWDEQSF. The CDR3 DNA reads as TGTGCCAGCAGTTACGACCGCACTTCCTCGTGGGATGAGCAGTCCTTC.

The table lists this clonotype with a count of one. The rearrangement uses TRBV3-1 and TRBJ1-2, with D perhaps matching TRBD1 (6 bases). Germline V gene data show CDR1 as LGHDT and CDR2 as YNNKEL (reference sequence). The CDR3 sequence is 15 residues long. Trimming took 2 bases from V and 4 from J, leaving 14 bases between them. CDR3 nucleotides: TGTGCCAGCAGCCAATTCCCCGGGGGCGCCTATGGCTACACCTTC. It encodes CASSQFPGGAYGYTF. Based on the CDR3 plus reference TRBV3-1 and TRBJ1-2, the full variable domain is DTAVSQTPKYLVTQMGNDKSIKCEQNLGHDTMYWYKQDSKKFLKIMFSYNNKELIINETVPNRFSPKSPDKAHLNLHINSLELGDSAVYFCASSQFPGGAYGYTFGSGTRLTVV.

Ten or more counts support this clonotype. The chain joins TRBV7-6 to TRBJ2-3; TRBD2 matches at 7 bases. Germline trimming cut 5 bases from V and 5 bases from J; bases unmatched to any gene: 16. The length of the CDR3 is 17 residues. Germline V lookup: CDR1 SGHVS, CDR2 FNYEAQ. The DNA of the CDR3 is TGTGCCAGCAGCCTAATGGGGCGGGGGATCGGAGGAGATACGCAGTATTTT. It is translated as CASSLMGRGIGGDTQYF.

This rearrangement joins TRBV5-1 to TRBJ1-1; D is possibly TRBD1 (5 bases). Trimming took off 3 bases at V and 1 base at J, with 13 bases between the two ends. The CDR3 sequence is 15 residues long. Germline-derived CDR1 and CDR2 are SGHRS and YFSETQ. The CDR3 loop reads CASSSLGAENTEAFF. The DNA for the CDR3 is TGCGCCAGCAGCTCCCTTGGGGCCGAGAACACTGAAGCTTTCTTT.

This clonotype was seen a few times. The chain employs TRBV20-1 and TRBJ1-2; D gene unclear. V shed 3 bases and J shed 2 bases, with 10 bases lying between them. Germline assignment: CDR1 DFQATT and CDR2 SNEGSKA (reference sequence). This CDR3 region has 13 residues. The CDR3 loop is CSARSEANYGYTF. CDR3 nucleotides: TGCAGTGCTAGGAGCGAAGCGAACTATGGCTACACCTTC.